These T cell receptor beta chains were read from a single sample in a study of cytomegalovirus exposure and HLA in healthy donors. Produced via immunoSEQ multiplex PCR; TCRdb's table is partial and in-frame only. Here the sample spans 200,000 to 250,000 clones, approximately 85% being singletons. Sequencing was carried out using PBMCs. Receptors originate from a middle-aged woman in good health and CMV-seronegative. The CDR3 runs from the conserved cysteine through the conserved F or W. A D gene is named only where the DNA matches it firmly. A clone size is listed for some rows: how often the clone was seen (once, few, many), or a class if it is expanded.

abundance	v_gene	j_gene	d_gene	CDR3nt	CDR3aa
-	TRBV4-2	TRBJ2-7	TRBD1	TGTGCCAGCAGCCAGGGACAGGGAACCTACGAGCAGTACTTC	CASSQGQGTYEQYF
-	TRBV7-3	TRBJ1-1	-	TGTGCCAGCAGCTTAGGGGCCGGGAACACTGAAGCTTTCTTT	CASSLGAGNTEAFF
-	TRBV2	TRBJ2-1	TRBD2	TGTGCCATGCTGGGACTAGCGGTAAATGAGCAGTTCTTC	CAMLGLAVNEQFF
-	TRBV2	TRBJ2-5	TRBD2	TGTGCCAGCAGTGTCGGCGGGAGGGCTAAAGAGACCCAGTACTTC	CASSVGGRAKETQYF
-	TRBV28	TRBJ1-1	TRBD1	TGTGCCAGCAGATGCCGGACAGGGCCCTGTGGAGCTTTCTTT	CASRCRTGPCGAFF
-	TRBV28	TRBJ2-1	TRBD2	TGTGCCAGCGGGATTAGCGGGAGTACCTACAATGAGCAGTTCTTC	CASGISGSTYNEQFF
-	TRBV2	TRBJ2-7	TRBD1	TGTGCCAGCAGTGACCCAGGACAGGGAAGATACGAGCAGTACTTC	CASSDPGQGRYEQYF
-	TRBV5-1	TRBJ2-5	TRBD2	TGCGCCAGCAGCTTGCGTTCTAGCGGCAATCGGGAAGAGACCCAGTACTTC	CASSLRSSGNREETQYF
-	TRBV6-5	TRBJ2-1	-	TGTGCCAGCAGTTACTCGATTAGCAATGAGCAGTTCTTC	CASSYSISNEQFF
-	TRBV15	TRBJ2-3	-	TGTGCCACCCGGCGCGGGCCCCGTAGCACAGATACGCAGTATTTT	CATRRGPRSTDTQYF
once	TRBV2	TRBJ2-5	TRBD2	TGTGCCACCCCCCGGACTAGCGGACTCCAAGAGACCCAGTACTTC	CATPRTSGLQETQYF
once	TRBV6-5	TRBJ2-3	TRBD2	TGTGCCAGCAGTTACTCAGGCGGGAGGGCCACAGATACGCAGTATTTT	CASSYSGGRATDTQYF
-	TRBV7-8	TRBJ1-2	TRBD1	TGTGCCAGCAGCTTAGGGACAGGGGGCAACTATGGCTACACCTTC	CASSLGTGGNYGYTF
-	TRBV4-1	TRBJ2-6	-	TGCGCCAGCAGCCCTGGGGCTTCTGGGGCCAACGTCCTGACTTTC	CASSPGASGANVLTF
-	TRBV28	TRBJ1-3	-	TGTGCCAGCAGCCAGACAGGATATTCTGGAAACACCATATATTTT	CASSQTGYSGNTIYF
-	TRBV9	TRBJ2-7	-	TGTGCCAGCAGCGTAGCCGGGCGGGGCTCCTACGAGCAGTACTTC	CASSVAGRGSYEQYF
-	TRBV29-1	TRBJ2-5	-	TGCAGCGTTGAAGAAGCTAGCGACCCCGGGACCCAGTACTTC	CSVEEASDPGTQYF